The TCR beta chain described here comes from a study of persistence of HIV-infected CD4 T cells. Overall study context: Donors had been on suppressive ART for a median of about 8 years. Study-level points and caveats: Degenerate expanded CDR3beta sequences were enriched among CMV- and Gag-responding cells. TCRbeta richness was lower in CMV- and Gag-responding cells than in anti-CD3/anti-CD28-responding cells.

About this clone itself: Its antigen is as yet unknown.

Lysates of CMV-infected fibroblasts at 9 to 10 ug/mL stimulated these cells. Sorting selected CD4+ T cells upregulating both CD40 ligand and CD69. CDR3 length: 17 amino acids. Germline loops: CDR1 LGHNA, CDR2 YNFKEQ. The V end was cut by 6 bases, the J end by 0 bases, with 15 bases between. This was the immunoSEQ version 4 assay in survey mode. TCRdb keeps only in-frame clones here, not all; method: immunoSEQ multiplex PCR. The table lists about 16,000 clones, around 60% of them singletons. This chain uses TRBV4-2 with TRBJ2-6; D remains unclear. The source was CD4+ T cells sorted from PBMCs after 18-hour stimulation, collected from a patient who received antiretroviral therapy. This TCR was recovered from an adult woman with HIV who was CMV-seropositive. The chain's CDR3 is CASRPEPLLSGANVLTF. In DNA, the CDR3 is TGTGCCAGCAGACCGGAGCCGCTTCTCTCTGGGGCCAACGTCCTGACTTTC.